What follows are 9 T cell receptor beta chains derived from one specimen sequenced in a study of cytomegalovirus exposure and HLA in healthy donors. PCR used 60 Vbeta primers and 13 Jbeta primers. Generated by immunoSEQ multiplex PCR, the TCRdb table keeps only in-frame clones and is missing some. The repertoire holds about 82,000 clones, with around 9.1% as singletons. Sequences were obtained from PBMCs. Receptors originate from a man aged 55 to 70 in good health and CMV-seropositive.

This clone has a handful of counts. The CDR3 DNA reads as TGTGCCAGCAAAGACAGGGTGAGAAACACAGATACGCAGTATTTT. This translates into CASKDRVRNTDTQYF. The gene calls are TRBV6-1 and TRBJ2-3, with 7 bases lining up with TRBD1. Germline values: CDR1 MNHNS, CDR2 SASEGT. The CDR3 sequence is 15 residues long. V gave up 7 bases and J gave up 2 bases; unmatched junction bases: 9.

The chain is built from TRBV30 and TRBJ2-7; D may be TRBD1 (6 bases). V lost 4 bases to trimming and J lost 2 bases, with 12 bases between them. Germline assignment: CDR1 GTSNPN and CDR2 SVGIG (reference sequence). The length of the CDR3 is 13 residues. The CDR3 here is CAWTKGEAYEQYF. CDR3 bases: TGTGCCTGGACTAAGGGGGAAGCCTACGAGCAGTACTTC.

V is TRBV5-1 and J is TRBJ1-1; D remains ambiguous. The V gene's germline CDR1 is SGHRS and CDR2 YFSETQ. This CDR3 comprises 16 residues. Trimming cost V 0 bases and J 1 base, with 13 bases left between them. CDR3 DNA: TGCGCCAGCAGCTTGGGAGACGGAGGGAAGAACACTGAAGCTTTCTTT. This translates into CASSLGDGGKNTEAFF.

Only a few counts were recorded for this clone. The chain links TRBV19 to TRBJ2-3; 7 bases are a match to TRBD1. This CDR3 spans 15 amino acids. CDR1 is LNHDA and CDR2 is SQIVND in the germline V gene (reference sequence). V trimming: 10 bases; J trimming: 2 bases; junction bases outside the gene matches: 12. For the CDR3, the DNA is TGTGCCACCACTGGTTGGGGACAGTTCACAGATACGCAGTATTTT. It is translated as CATTGWGQFTDTQYF.

This CDR3 is CASSYSVGGLTGELFF. In nucleotides, the CDR3 is TGTGCCAGCAGTTACTCGGTGGGGGGGCTCACCGGGGAGCTGTTTTTT. V is TRBV6-5 and J is TRBJ2-2, with D perhaps TRBD2 (7 bases). The CDR3 is 16 amino acids. V lost 0 bases, J lost 4 bases, and 12 bases lay in between. The germline V gene encodes CDR1 MNHEY and CDR2 SVGAGI.

The chain is built from TRBV10-3 and TRBJ1-3; a possible D gene is TRBD1 (6 bases). CDR1 is ENHRY and CDR2 is SYGVKD in the germline V gene. The CDR3 sequence is 17 residues long. The V and J ends lost 3 bases and 3 bases respectively, with 18 bases between them. The CDR3 protein is CAISDPRGGAVGNTIYF. The CDR3 coding sequence is TGTGCCATCAGTGACCCGAGAGGGGGGGCTGTTGGAAACACCATATATTTT.

The V gene is TRBV5-1, the J gene TRBJ2-3, with 9 bases matching TRBD2. Per germline, CDR1 SGHRS and CDR2 YFSETQ. J lost 4 bases, V lost 4 bases, and 10 bases had no gene match. The CDR3 totals 16 residues. The CDR3 region has the DNA TGCGCCAGCAGCCCTACCAGCGGGGGGAGGGCAGATACGCAGTATTTT. Its protein product is CASSPTSGGRADTQYF.

V usage is TRBV9 and J usage is TRBJ1-3; no firm D call. Germline V gene lookup returns CDR1 SGDLS and CDR2 YYNGEE. This CDR3 has 16 residues. Deletions cut 3 bases from V and 3 bases from J, with 16 bases between. The CDR3 DNA reads as TGTGCCAGCAGCGATTCACGGGGAATAAGTGGAAACACCATATATTTT. It is translated as CASSDSRGISGNTIYF.

The chain carries TRBV10-2 and TRBJ1-1; D possibly corresponds to TRBD1 (6 bases). The length of the CDR3 is 17 residues. Trimming pared 0 bases from V and 4 bases from J, leaving 18 bases between. CDR1 and CDR2 (germline): WSHSY, SAAADI. The chain's CDR3 is CASSESLGGARGTEAFF. The CDR3 nucleotides read TGCGCCAGCAGTGAGTCGCTTGGGGGGGCTAGAGGCACTGAAGCTTTCTTT.